This T cell receptor beta chain appears in the sequencing data of a study of monozygotic twins with inflammatory bowel disease. Looked up from germline, CDR1 is LGHDT and CDR2 is YNNKEL (reference sequence). This CDR3 comprises 14 residues. TCRdb reanalyzed the 5' RACE reads and collapses them to one entry per CDR3 protein, without DNA. The repertoire shows a few hundred thousand distinct CDR3 sequences; the top ten hold 2.6%. This receptor was taken from a human donor with ulcerative colitis or Crohn's disease, or a healthy co-twin of an affected twin (not recorded which). The chain links TRBV3-1 to TRBJ1-6; TCRdb lists TRBD1, though no DNA is available to test this call. The sequencing sample was made of blood. This CDR3 is CASKAEGGASPLHF.